This is a list of T cell receptor beta chains from one sample in a study of breast tumors, draining lymph nodes, adjacent tissues. Via MiXCR, TCRdb re-called the multiplex PCR reads, giving one row per CDR3 protein. The table has 120,000 to 150,000 distinct CDR3 sequences, 30% to 35% seen once. The sequenced material came from axillary lymph node tissue. Every receptor here comes from a female donor with breast cancer. Some clones in this sample may be carry-over from other donors' samples. Each CDR3 is given with its conserved first and last residue. Each record gives: V gene, D gene, CDR3 length, clone size, CDR3 protein. D genes are given only for firm matches. A row's size may be missing; if present it is once, few, many or a size class.

v_call: TRBV5-1; d_call: -; cdr3_length: 16; clone_size: many; cdr3_aa: CASSEGRGAKGYEQYF
v_call: TRBV12-3/TRBV12-4; d_call: -; cdr3_length: 13; clone_size: many; cdr3_aa: CASRQGVNEKLFF
v_call: TRBV11-2; d_call: -; cdr3_length: 15; clone_size: -; cdr3_aa: CASSLLQGPYNEQFF
v_call: TRBV6-6; d_call: -; cdr3_length: 13; clone_size: many; cdr3_aa: CASSDTSNSPLHF
v_call: TRBV5-1; d_call: TRBD2; cdr3_length: 16; clone_size: many; cdr3_aa: CASSLGLAGGQYEQYF
v_call: TRBV3-1; d_call: TRBD2; cdr3_length: 16; clone_size: many; cdr3_aa: CASSLQRGGFTDTQYF
v_call: TRBV14; d_call: TRBD1; cdr3_length: 15; clone_size: many; cdr3_aa: CASRATGQQNEKLFF
v_call: TRBV10-3; d_call: -; cdr3_length: 15; clone_size: -; cdr3_aa: CAISEPVEGRETQHF
v_call: TRBV20-1; d_call: -; cdr3_length: 11; clone_size: many; cdr3_aa: CTKSGLSGYTF
v_call: TRBV20-1; d_call: TRBD1; cdr3_length: 15; clone_size: -; cdr3_aa: CSVLPGQGAVYGYTF
v_call: TRBV7-3; d_call: TRBD1; cdr3_length: 19; clone_size: many; cdr3_aa: CASSLASQGALAGPNVLTF
v_call: TRBV6-5; d_call: TRBD1; cdr3_length: 15; clone_size: -; cdr3_aa: CASSYWDRPNQPQHF
v_call: TRBV9; d_call: -; cdr3_length: 16; clone_size: many; cdr3_aa: CASSVGRVLANYGYTF
v_call: TRBV2; d_call: -; cdr3_length: 16; clone_size: -; cdr3_aa: CASSEAMQGGQETQYF
v_call: TRBV6-4; d_call: TRBD2; cdr3_length: 15; clone_size: many; cdr3_aa: CASSVSGGDYNEQFF
v_call: TRBV4-3; d_call: -; cdr3_length: 16; clone_size: many; cdr3_aa: CASSQVGGDPNSPLHF
v_call: TRBV4-3; d_call: -; cdr3_length: 16; clone_size: -; cdr3_aa: CASSQLQGLSGNTIYF
v_call: TRBV24-1; d_call: -; cdr3_length: 23; clone_size: -; cdr3_aa: CATSDLRRGSYPMSRERNQPQHF
v_call: TRBV7-8; d_call: -; cdr3_length: 16; clone_size: many; cdr3_aa: CASSLFGGESSQPQHF
v_call: TRBV9; d_call: TRBD2; cdr3_length: 15; clone_size: -; cdr3_aa: CASSLGCGGTYEPYF
v_call: TRBV19; d_call: TRBD1; cdr3_length: 12; clone_size: many; cdr3_aa: CASNRDRGPLHF
v_call: TRBV7-7; d_call: TRBD1; cdr3_length: 15; clone_size: many; cdr3_aa: CASSPWTGDNEKLFF
v_call: TRBV2; d_call: -; cdr3_length: 17; clone_size: -; cdr3_aa: CASSKYPRTQVFYEQYF
v_call: TRBV2; d_call: -; cdr3_length: 13; clone_size: many; cdr3_aa: CASSLQGYYEQYF